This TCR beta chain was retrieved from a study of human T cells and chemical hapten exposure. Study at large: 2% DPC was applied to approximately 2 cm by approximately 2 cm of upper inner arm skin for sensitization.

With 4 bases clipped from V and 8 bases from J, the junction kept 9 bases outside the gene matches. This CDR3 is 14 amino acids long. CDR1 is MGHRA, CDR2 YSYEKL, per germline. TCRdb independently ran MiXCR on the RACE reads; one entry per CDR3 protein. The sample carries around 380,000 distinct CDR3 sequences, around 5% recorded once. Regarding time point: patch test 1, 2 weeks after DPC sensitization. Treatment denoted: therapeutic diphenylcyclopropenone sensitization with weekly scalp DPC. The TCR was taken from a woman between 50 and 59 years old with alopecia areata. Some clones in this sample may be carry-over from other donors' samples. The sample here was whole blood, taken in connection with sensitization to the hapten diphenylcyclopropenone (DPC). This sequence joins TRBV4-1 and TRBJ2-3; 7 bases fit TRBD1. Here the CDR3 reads CASSPTTGLSTQYF. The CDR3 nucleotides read TGCGCCAGCAGCCCCACGACAGGGCTGTCTACGCAGTATTTT.